These 12 T cell receptor beta chains came from one sample sequenced in a study of post-analysis software for immune sequencing data. Unique molecular identifiers were carried by the TCR beta cDNA libraries. Each CDR3 protein gets one entry after TCRdb re-called the PCR reads with MiXCR. The data hold 150,000 to 200,000 distinct CDR3 sequences, with around 36% observed a single time. The sequencing used blood, collected after autologous hematopoietic stem cell transplantation. These receptors were obtained from a girl between 10 and 17 years old with multiple sclerosis.

In its sample, this clonotype ranks as medium-sized. The chain is built from TRBV4-3 and TRBJ2-3; 7 bases are a match to TRBD1. Germline assignment: CDR1 LGHNA and CDR2 YSLEER. Germline trimming cut 3 bases from V and 4 bases from J; bases unmatched to any gene: 7. There are 15 residues in the CDR3. The CDR3 bases are TGCGCCAGCAGCCATTCCGGGACAGAGGCAGATACGCAGTATTTT. Translated: CASSHSGTEADTQYF.

This clonotype has at least ten counts. The rearrangement joins TRBV12-3 or TRBV12-4 to TRBJ2-3; D might be TRBD1 (5 bases). With 5 bases removed from V and 6 bases from J, the gap between germline ends came to 12 bases. The CDR3 has 13 residues. Here the CDR3 reads CASSPRPGDTQYF. The DNA of the CDR3 is TGTGCCAGCAGTCCCAGACCAGGGGATACGCAGTATTTT.

The rearrangement links TRBV9 to TRBJ1-1, with TRBD1 matching over 8 bases. Looked up from germline, CDR1 is SGDLS and CDR2 is YYNGEE. Trimming removed 3 bases from V and 3 bases from J; junction bases left unmatched: 16. The CDR3 contains 18 residues. The CDR3 here is CASSGGQGVRDGDTEAFF. The CDR3 DNA is TGTGCCAGCAGCGGCGGACAGGGAGTACGGGATGGTGACACTGAAGCTTTCTTT. The full variable domain, rest sourced from reference TRBV9 and TRBJ1-1, is DSGVTQTPKHLITATGQRVTLRCSPRSGDLSVYWYQQSLDQGLQFLIQYYNGEERAKGNILERFSAQQFPDLHSELNLSSLELGDSALYFCASSGGQGVRDGDTEAFFGQGTRLTVV.

The chain uses TRBV6-2 or TRBV6-3 and TRBJ1-1; the match to TRBD1 covers 12 bases. Per germline, CDR1 MNHEY and CDR2 SVGEGT. V was clipped by 5 bases and J by 0 bases; unmatched bases: 4. The CDR3 runs to 16 residues. The CDR3 here is CASSKGTGGLNTEAFF. The CDR3, as DNA: TGTGCCAGCAGTAAAGGGACAGGGGGCTTGAACACTGAAGCTTTCTTT.

Turning to this clonotype: A much larger clone lies a single base off, so this may be a read error. The chain links TRBV14 to TRBJ2-7; no clear D gene. The CDR3 spans 15 residues. Trimming pared 4 bases from V and 0 bases from J, leaving 13 bases between. Per the germline V gene, CDR1 is SGHDN and CDR2 is FVKESK. As DNA, the CDR3 is TGTGCCAGCAGCCGAGATCGGCAGAGCTCCTACGAGCAGTACTTC. The encoded protein is CASSRDRQSSYEQYF.

The CDR3: CASGSLTAKISYEQYF. In DNA, the CDR3 is TGTGCTAGTGGTTCCCTCACAGCGAAGATCTCCTACGAGCAGTACTTC. The rearrangement uses TRBV12-5 and TRBJ2-4; D unresolved. The DNA end is a closer match to TRBJ2-7, so the J assignment may be wrong. The CDR3 runs 16 residues. Germline CDR1 is LGHNT and CDR2 is FRNRAP.

The chain recombines TRBV7-2 with TRBJ1-4; D gene unclear. The CDR3 extends over 13 amino acids. The V end lost 5 bases, the J end lost 2 bases, and 6 bases lay between the germline ends. Germline values: CDR1 SGHTA, CDR2 FQGNSA. The DNA for the CDR3 is TGTGCCAGCAGCCTTCCCACTAATGAAAAACTGTTTTTT. Protein: CASSLPTNEKLFF.

The chain joins TRBV20-1 to TRBJ2-1; 7 bases are a match to TRBD1. This CDR3 spans 16 amino acids. V lost 0 bases, J lost 10 bases, and 15 bases stayed unmatched. The V gene's germline CDR1 is DFQATT and CDR2 SNEGSKA (reference sequence). CDR3 coding DNA: TGCAGTGCTAGAGATTGGGTGGGACAGTTAGAGGGGGAGCAGTTCTTC. It yields the protein CSARDWVGQLEGEQFF.

The chain couples TRBV4-1 to TRBJ2-1; 11 nucleotides align to TRBD1. With V trimmed by 0 bases and J by 0 bases, 4 bases remained unmatched. CDR3 length: 18 residues. Looked up from germline, CDR1 is MGHRA and CDR2 is YSYEKL. The CDR3 sequence is CASSQDRDRGFSYNEQFF. In nucleotides, the CDR3 is TGCGCCAGCAGCCAAGATCGGGACAGGGGGTTCTCCTACAATGAGCAGTTCTTC.

This clonotype occurred many times. This chain connects TRBV5-6 to TRBJ2-1; D is ambiguous. V was clipped by 5 bases and J by 8 bases, with 11 bases between them. Germline CDR1 is SGHDT and CDR2 is YYEEEE. This CDR3 has 12 residues. CDR3 residues: CASRGLVHEQFF. In nucleotides, the CDR3 is TGTGCCAGCAGGGGTCTAGTACATGAGCAGTTCTTC.

The table lists this clonotype with a few counts. V and J are TRBV18 and TRBJ1-1; 7 nucleotides match TRBD1. The germline CDR1 and CDR2 sequences are KGHSH and LQKENI. V lost 3 bases and J lost 4; bases outside the gene matches: 11. The CDR3 has 16 residues. The CDR3 region has the DNA TGTGCCAGCTCACCTAGGATAACAGGGGAAGGCACTGAAGCTTTCTTT. It codes for CASSPRITGEGTEAFF.

This clonotype was found many times. The rearrangement links TRBV7-9 to TRBJ1-4, with D perhaps TRBD1 (6 bases). The CDR3 contains 14 residues. V was shortened by 5 bases and J by 5 bases, with 12 bases between the two germline ends. Looked up from germline, CDR1 is SEHNR and CDR2 is FQNEAQ (reference sequence). The CDR3 sequence is CASSPLDRNEKLFF. CDR3 bases: TGTGCCAGCAGCCCCTTGGACAGAAATGAAAAACTGTTTTTT.